This T cell receptor (beta chain) appears in the sequencing data of a study of blood T cells in healthy people across ages. Study-level points and caveats: Both higher diversity and more naive CD4+ cells marked long-lived donors when set against aged donors.

CDR3 length: 12 residues. Germline assignment: CDR1 SGHDN and CDR2 FVKESK. The V end was cut by 3 bases, the J end by 10 bases, with 7 bases between. Combining a sample-barcoded 5' primer with a J-beta primer mix, a second PCR ran for roughly 7 to 12 cycles. A single record per CDR3 protein comes from TCRdb applying MiXCR to the 5' RACE reads. The sample lists about 1.8 million distinct CDR3 sequences, around half occurring once. A remark on this clonotype: Its antigen is unknown.

The chain couples TRBV14 to TRBJ1-6, with D unresolved. The receptor's source is a middle-aged woman in good health. The specimen was blood. The DNA for the CDR3 is TGTGCCAGCAGCCATCCCCGGTCACCCCTCCACTTT. As protein: CASSHPRSPLHF.